A single sample is the source of the 25 T cell receptor beta chains below, sequenced in a study of blood T cell repertoires in COVID-19. Sequencing used immunoSEQ multiplex PCR; TCRdb keeps in-frame clones, though not all of them. The sample holds 150,000 to 200,000 clones; roughly 80% are singletons and the top ten take 2.5% to 3%. Material: peripheral blood. These receptors came from a man aged 65 to 79 with acute or convalescent COVID-19.

The rearrangement uses TRBV19 and TRBJ2-1, with TRBD2 as a possible D gene (6 bases). The CDR3 loop spans 14 amino acids. V was shortened by 7 bases and J by 3 bases, with 13 bases between the two germline ends. CDR1 is LNHDA and CDR2 is SQIVND in the germline V gene (reference sequence). The CDR3, as DNA: TGTGCCAGTAAGGGCGGGATACTCTACAATGAGCAGTTCTTC. Encoded protein: CASKGGILYNEQFF.

The chain employs TRBV11-2 and TRBJ2-7; no clear D. Germline CDR1 and CDR2: SGHAT and FQNNGV. The CDR3 contains 14 residues. V shed 5 bases and J shed 0 bases, with 11 bases lying between them. In nucleotides, the CDR3 is TGTGCCAGCAGCCGAGACACAGCCTCCTACGAGCAGTACTTC. Translated, it gives CASSRDTASYEQYF.

The rearrangement links TRBV6-5 to TRBJ1-5, with TRBD1 matching over 7 bases. With 5 bases clipped from V and 5 bases from J, the junction kept 3 bases outside the gene matches. CDR1 MNHEY and CDR2 SVGAGI come from the germline V gene. This CDR3 is built from 13 residues. The CDR3 loop is CASSLTGDQPQHF. CDR3 coding DNA: TGTGCCAGCAGTCTAACAGGGGATCAGCCCCAGCATTTT.

The chain joins TRBV5-1 to TRBJ2-6; no clear D gene. In germline, CDR1 is SGHRS, CDR2 YFSETQ. The CDR3 sequence is 16 residues long. V dropped 0 bases and J dropped 0 bases, with 7 bases sitting between them. CDR3 bases: TGCGCCAGCAGCTTGGTGAGAGACTCTGGGGCCAACGTCCTGACTTTC. Its protein is CASSLVRDSGANVLTF.

The chain employs TRBV28 and TRBJ2-7; 8 bases fit TRBD1. The CDR3 runs to 15 residues. Per germline, CDR1 MDHEN and CDR2 SYDVKM. Trimming removed 6 bases from V and 6 bases from J; junction bases left unmatched: 13. In DNA form, the CDR3 reads TGTGCCAGCAGGTTTCCGACCGGACAGGGAGGCGAGCAGTACTTC. This sequence encodes CASRFPTGQGGEQYF.

This clone was seen a handful of times. The genes are TRBV6-5 and TRBJ2-5, with 7 bases that match TRBD2. Germline lookup yields CDR1 MNHEY and CDR2 SVGAGI. The V gene end was trimmed by 2 bases and the J gene end by 2 bases; junction bases not matched to a gene: 8. The CDR3 consists of 16 residues. As DNA, the CDR3 is TGTGCCAGCAGTTACAGCGGGTTGGGACTACAAGAGACCCAGTACTTC. It codes for CASSYSGLGLQETQYF.

The V call is TRBV27, the J call TRBJ1-5, with unresolved D. CDR3 length equals 17 residues. The V end was cut by 5 bases, the J end by 4 bases, with 21 bases between. The germline CDR1 and CDR2 sequences are MNHEY and SMNVEV (reference sequence). CDR3 DNA: TGTGCCAGCAGTCCCTCGGGGAGGTTTTATCCGAATCAGCCCCAGCATTTT. Translation gives CASSPSGRFYPNQPQHF.

In DNA form, the CDR3 reads TGTGCCAGCAGCTTGGGATTAGGAGAAGAGACCCAGTACTTC. Protein: CASSLGLGEETQYF. The rearrangement links TRBV5-5 to TRBJ2-5; unclear D gene. The V and J ends lost 0 bases and 3 bases respectively, with 9 bases between them. This CDR3 comprises 14 residues. CDR1 and CDR2 (germline): SGHKS, YYEKEE (reference sequence).

This clone was seen once. The J gene is TRBJ2-3, the V gene TRBV5-1; 11 bases match TRBD2. The CDR3 runs to 16 residues. CDR1 and CDR2 from the germline V gene are SGHRS and YFSETQ. Trimming took 5 bases from V and 1 from J; bases not matched to a gene: 6. Here the CDR3 DNA reads TGCGCCAGCAGGGCTCCGGGACTAGCGGGCACAGATACGCAGTATTTT. Translating gives CASRAPGLAGTDTQYF.

This clone was detected ten times or more. The chain combines TRBV2 with TRBJ2-2; 7 bases fit TRBD2. The junction had 9 bases not matched to a gene; V was cut back by 7 bases and J by 4 bases. The V gene's germline CDR1 is SNHLY and CDR2 FYNNEI. The CDR3 has 15 amino acids. In DNA, the CDR3 is TGTGCCAGCACCAGGACTAGACGGGGCACCGGGGAGCTGTTTTTT. The encoded protein is CASTRTRRGTGELFF.

The chain carries TRBV18 and TRBJ1-2; D is possibly TRBD1 (6 bases). The CDR3 extends over 13 amino acids. The V gene lost 6 bases and the J gene lost 4 bases, with 12 bases spanning the gap. Germline loops: CDR1 KGHSH, CDR2 LQKENI. The CDR3 protein is CASSPKTGYGYTF. The CDR3 DNA follows: TGTGCCAGCTCTCCAAAGACAGGCTATGGCTACACCTTC.

The chain has TRBV7-8 and TRBJ2-3; possible D gene TRBD1, 5 bases. CDR3 length equals 16 residues. Germline lookup yields CDR1 SGHVS and CDR2 FQNEAQ. The V end was cut by 5 bases, the J end by 0 bases, with 15 bases between. The CDR3 region has the DNA TGTGCCAGCAGCACGTGGACAATCCTGAGCACAGATACGCAGTATTTT. Its translation: CASSTWTILSTDTQYF.

In its sample, this clone was seen once. The chain joins TRBV10-3 to TRBJ1-2; D gene unclear. The CDR3 consists of 13 residues. The germline V gene has CDR1 ENHRY and CDR2 SYGVKD. Trimming took off 3 bases at V and 2 bases at J, with 7 bases between the two ends. Here the CDR3 DNA reads TGTGCCATCAGTGATGTTCTGAACTATGGCTACACCTTC. Amino acid sequence: CAISDVLNYGYTF.

This chain links TRBV7-2 with TRBJ1-1; the match to TRBD1 covers 8 bases. The germline CDR1 and CDR2 sequences are SGHTA and FQGNSA. V shed 0 bases, J shed 9 bases, and the junction held 3 bases outside the gene matches. The CDR3 is 13 residues long. The CDR3 DNA reads TGTGCCAGCAGCTTAGCTTGGACAGGGCAAGCTTTCTTT. It is translated as CASSLAWTGQAFF.

This chain joins TRBV10-2 and TRBJ1-1; TRBD1 might be the D (6 bases). Germline V lookup: CDR1 WSHSY, CDR2 SAAADI. The V end was cut by 0 bases, the J end by 3 bases, with 11 bases between. The CDR3 contains 15 residues. The CDR3 reads CASSESWGRHTEAFF. CDR3 DNA sequence: TGCGCCAGCAGTGAGTCGTGGGGGCGCCACACTGAAGCTTTCTTT.

This chain connects TRBV5-1 to TRBJ2-5; TRBD2 matches 11 bases. With 0 bases clipped from V and 6 bases from J, the junction kept 4 bases outside the gene matches. CDR1 SGHRS and CDR2 YFSETQ come from the germline V gene. The CDR3 consists of 15 residues. CDR3 DNA sequence: TGCGCCAGCAGCTTGGGGGCTAGCGGGGGGAAGACCCAGTACTTC. Protein sequence: CASSLGASGGKTQYF.

The chain couples TRBV6-4 to TRBJ2-1, with 13 bases fitting TRBD2. Per germline, CDR1 MRHNA and CDR2 SNTAGT. The CDR3 extends over 15 amino acids. V shed 6 bases and J 8 bases; nucleotides not matched to a gene: 7. The CDR3: CASSLRTSGGYEQFF. The CDR3 nucleotides are TGTGCCAGCAGCCTCAGGACTAGCGGGGGTTATGAGCAGTTCTTC.

V gene TRBV6-5 combines with J gene TRBJ1-5; perhaps TRBD1 as D (5 bases). The CDR3 is 13 amino acids. The V end lost 7 bases, the J end lost 6 bases, and 13 bases lay between the germline ends. The germline V gene encodes CDR1 MNHEY and CDR2 SVGAGI. CDR3 residues: CASTDTRSQPQHF. In DNA, the CDR3 is TGTGCCAGCACGGACACCCGGAGTCAGCCCCAGCATTTT.

J is TRBJ2-5 and V is TRBV5-4; weak D call: TRBD2 (5 bases). The CDR3 has 16 amino acids. Germline V gene lookup returns CDR1 SGHNT and CDR2 YYREEE (reference sequence). Trimming pared 4 bases from V and 2 bases from J, leaving 18 bases between. CDR3 bases: TGTGCCAGCAGCCCCAATTCGCCGGGGAAACAAGAGACCCAGTACTTC. Translation: CASSPNSPGKQETQYF.

This clone was detected only a few times. The genes are TRBV30 and TRBJ2-3; no firm D call. V lost 5 bases to trimming and J lost 2 bases, with 14 bases between them. CDR1 GTSNPN and CDR2 SVGIG come from the germline V gene (reference sequence). This CDR3 is built from 14 residues. CDR3 residues: CAWSTGSPTDTQYF. The CDR3 DNA follows: TGTGCCTGGTCTACCGGTTCCCCCACAGATACGCAGTATTTT.

The chain has TRBV9 and TRBJ2-1, with 12 positions matching TRBD2. CDR3 length equals 16 residues. V gave up 0 bases and J gave up 9 bases; unmatched junction bases: 7. Per the germline V gene, CDR1 is SGDLS and CDR2 is YYNGEE. The CDR3 sequence is CASSVASGRGRGEQFF. Here the CDR3 DNA reads TGTGCCAGCAGCGTAGCTAGCGGGAGGGGGAGGGGTGAGCAGTTCTTC.

The genes are TRBV4-3 and TRBJ2-7; D possibly corresponds to TRBD1 (6 bases). Trimming shortened V by 0 bases and J by 0 bases, and 6 bases separated the two germline ends. The CDR3 totals 14 residues. The germline V gene encodes CDR1 LGHNA and CDR2 YSLEER. CDR3 nucleotide sequence: TGCGCCAGCAGCCAAGACAGGGGCTCCTACGAGCAGTACTTC. This sequence encodes CASSQDRGSYEQYF.

This chain connects TRBV7-2 to TRBJ1-1, with a weak D call TRBD1 (6 bases). The CDR3 spans 15 residues. Trimming shortened V by 1 base and J by 6 bases, and 15 bases separated the two germline ends. Germline values: CDR1 SGHTA, CDR2 FQGNSA. The DNA for the CDR3 is TGTGCCAGCAGCTTAGAGCCGGGACCAGGGGCTGAAGCTTTCTTT. This sequence encodes CASSLEPGPGAEAFF.

The chain combines TRBV18 with TRBJ2-2; the D is unclear. The CDR3 runs to 15 residues. Germline loops: CDR1 KGHSH, CDR2 LQKENI. V lost 0 bases, J lost 7 bases, and 12 bases lay in between. CDR3 sequence: CASSPPMRRSGELFF. The CDR3 DNA sequence: TGTGCCAGCTCACCACCGATGCGGAGAAGCGGGGAGCTGTTTTTT.

The rearrangement joins TRBV5-1 to TRBJ1-4; 9 bases map to TRBD1. The trim removed 5 bases at V and 7 bases at J, leaving 6 bases unmatched. The CDR3 contains 14 residues. CDR1 is SGHRS and CDR2 is YFSETQ in the germline V gene. The CDR3 bases are TGCGCCAGCAGACCGGGACAGGGAGGTGAAAAACTGTTTTTT. It yields the protein CASRPGQGGEKLFF.